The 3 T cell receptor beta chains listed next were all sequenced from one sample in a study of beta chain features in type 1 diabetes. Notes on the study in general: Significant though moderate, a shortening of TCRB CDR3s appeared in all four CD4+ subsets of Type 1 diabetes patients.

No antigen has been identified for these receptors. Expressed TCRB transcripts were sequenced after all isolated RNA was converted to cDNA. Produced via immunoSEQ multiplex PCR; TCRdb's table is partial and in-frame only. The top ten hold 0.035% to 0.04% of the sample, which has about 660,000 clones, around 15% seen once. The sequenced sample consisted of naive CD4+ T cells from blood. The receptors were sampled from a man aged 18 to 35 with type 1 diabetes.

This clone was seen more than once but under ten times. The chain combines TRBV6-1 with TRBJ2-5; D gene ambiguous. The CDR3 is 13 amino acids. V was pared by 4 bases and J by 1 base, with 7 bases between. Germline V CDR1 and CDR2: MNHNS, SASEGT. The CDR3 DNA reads TGTGCCAGCAGTGGACAAATCCAAGAGACCCAGTACTTC. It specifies CASSGQIQETQYF.

The CDR3 DNA follows: TGTGCCAGCAGTTACTCGTACACACAGGGGAGCGAGACCCAGTACTTC. Its protein product is CASSYSYTQGSETQYF. This chain joins TRBV6-5 and TRBJ2-5; 7 nucleotides align to TRBD1. Trimming took 0 bases from V and 5 from J; bases not matched to a gene: 9. This CDR3 region has 16 residues. CDR1 is MNHEY, CDR2 SVGAGI, per germline.

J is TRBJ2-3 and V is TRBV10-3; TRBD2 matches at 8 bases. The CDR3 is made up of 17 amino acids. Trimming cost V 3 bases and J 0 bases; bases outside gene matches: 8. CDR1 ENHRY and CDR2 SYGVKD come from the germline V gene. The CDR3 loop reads CAISDELAATSTDTQYF. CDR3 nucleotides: TGTGCCATCAGTGACGAACTAGCGGCAACTAGCACAGATACGCAGTATTTT.